The 29 T cell receptor beta chains below were found in one sample sequenced in a study of blood T cell repertoires in COVID-19. Measured with immunoSEQ multiplex PCR; TCRdb has only the in-frame clones, and not every one. Among roughly 180,000 clones listed, around 94% were seen once. The sample was peripheral blood. The source of these receptors is a man aged 30-40 years with COVID-19, enrolled during active disease.

The CDR3 DNA follows: TGCGCCAGCAGCTTGGTACGCGGGATGGACACTGAAGCTTTCTTT. This translates into CASSLVRGMDTEAFF. This rearrangement joins TRBV5-1 to TRBJ1-1; D gene unclear. V was pared by 0 bases and J by 3 bases, with 12 bases between. CDR1 and CDR2 (germline): SGHRS, YFSETQ. CDR3 length: 15 amino acids.

The chain carries TRBV6-2 or TRBV6-3 and TRBJ1-1; D unresolved. Germline CDR1 and CDR2: MNHEY and SVGEGT. The CDR3 totals 15 residues. The V and J ends lost 0 bases and 4 bases respectively, with 12 bases between them. The CDR3 sequence is CASSYSAQVGTEAFF. The CDR3 nucleotides are TGTGCCAGCAGTTACTCAGCGCAAGTAGGCACTGAAGCTTTCTTT.

This CDR3 is CATKTGTAGNTIYF. CDR3 coding DNA: TGTGCCACGAAGACCGGGACAGCTGGAAACACCATATATTTT. The rearrangement links TRBV19 to TRBJ1-3; 7 nucleotides match TRBD1. The CDR3 has 14 residues. Germline loops: CDR1 LNHDA, CDR2 SQIVND (reference sequence). V lost 10 bases, J lost 2 bases, and 8 bases stayed unmatched.

The rearrangement uses TRBV6-5 and TRBJ1-4; 9 bases line up with TRBD1. The trim removed 6 bases at V and 5 bases at J, leaving 4 bases unmatched. This CDR3 contains 14 residues. CDR1 and CDR2 (germline): MNHEY, SVGAGI. The CDR3 coding sequence is TGTGCCAGCAGGCGGGACAGGGTGAATGAAAAACTGTTTTTT. It is translated as CASRRDRVNEKLFF.

The chain links TRBV6-5 to TRBJ1-5, with 8 bases lining up with TRBD1. The CDR3 has 14 amino acids. The V segment lost 6 bases and the J segment 6 bases; nucleotides outside the gene matches: 7. Germline CDR1 MNHEY, CDR2 SVGAGI. The CDR3 sequence is CASSTGQVSQPQHF. Written as DNA, the CDR3 is TGTGCCAGCAGCACGGGACAGGTATCTCAGCCCCAGCATTTT.

V is TRBV25-1 and J is TRBJ2-1, with D possibly TRBD2 on 7 matching bases. This CDR3 is 16 amino acids long. V lost 4 bases, J lost 6 bases, and 19 bases lay in between. Germline CDR1 reads MGHDK; CDR2 reads SYGVNS. CDR3 protein: CASSAAPGGLGNEQFF. The CDR3, as DNA: TGTGCCAGCAGTGCCGCCCCGGGGGGCTTGGGCAATGAGCAGTTCTTC. Full variable domain (remainder filled in from reference TRBV25-1 and TRBJ2-1): EADIYQTPRYLVIGTGKKITLECSQTMGHDKMYWYQQDPGMELHLIHYSYGVNSTEKGDLSSESTVSRIRTEHFPLTLESARPSHTSQYLCASSAAPGGLGNEQFFGPGTRLTVL.

This clone has a handful of counts. J is TRBJ1-1 and V is TRBV11-2; maybe TRBD1 (5 bases). This CDR3 has 14 residues. Deletions cut 2 bases from V and 4 bases from J, with 11 bases between. The germline CDR1 and CDR2 sequences are SGHAT and FQNNGV. The CDR3 sequence is CASSLQGDGTEAFF. The CDR3 DNA reads TGTGCCAGCAGCTTACAGGGTGACGGCACTGAAGCTTTCTTT.

This clone occurred a few times. The chain joins TRBV10-2 to TRBJ1-5; 7 nucleotides line up with TRBD1. V trimming: 8 bases; J trimming: 1 base; junction bases outside the gene matches: 5. The CDR3 is 14 amino acids. From germline, CDR1 is WSHSY and CDR2 SAAADI. The CDR3, as DNA: TGCGCCAGCGCCGGGACAGCGAGCAATCAGCCCCAGCATTTT. It is translated as CASAGTASNQPQHF.

This rearrangement joins TRBV5-6 to TRBJ1-5, with 9 positions matching TRBD1. Germline V gene lookup returns CDR1 SGHDT and CDR2 YYEEEE. J lost 5 bases, V lost 3 bases, and 6 bases had no gene match. This CDR3 is built from 15 residues. CDR3 sequence reads: CASSSTGGKDQPQHF. The CDR3 nucleotides read TGTGCCAGCAGCTCGACAGGGGGTAAGGATCAGCCCCAGCATTTT.

The CDR3 DNA sequence: TGCGCCAGCAGCCGGACAGGGGCGGACGCCGAGCAGTACTTC. Protein product: CASSRTGADAEQYF. The chain is built from TRBV5-1 and TRBJ2-7, with 9 bases lining up with TRBD1. CDR1 is SGHRS and CDR2 is YFSETQ in the germline V gene. V shed 4 bases, J shed 6 bases, and the junction held 8 bases outside the gene matches. This CDR3 spans 14 amino acids.

This chain uses TRBV5-1 with TRBJ2-1, with 12 nucleotides matching TRBD2. Looked up from germline, CDR1 is SGHRS and CDR2 is YFSETQ. With 3 bases clipped from V and 8 bases from J, the junction kept 6 bases outside the gene matches. This CDR3 has 15 residues. CDR3 protein: CASSSLAGGNDEQFF. As DNA, the CDR3 is TGCGCCAGCAGCTCCCTAGCGGGGGGGAACGATGAGCAGTTCTTC.

The chain uses TRBV5-4 and TRBJ1-6; no reliable D call. Germline CDR1 SGHNT, CDR2 YYREEE (reference sequence). This CDR3 region has 19 residues. The V and J ends lost 1 base and 7 bases respectively, with 24 bases between them. The CDR3 is CASSLSPPRSDLGNSPLHF. The CDR3 bases are TGTGCCAGCAGCTTGTCCCCCCCCCGTAGCGACCTCGGGAATTCACCCCTCCACTTT.

The chain employs TRBV19 and TRBJ1-1; D is uncertain. The CDR3 runs to 14 residues. Germline V gene lookup returns CDR1 LNHDA and CDR2 SQIVND (reference sequence). V was pared by 3 bases and J by 4 bases, with 12 bases between. CDR3 sequence: CASSIGGFATEAFF. The CDR3 nucleotides read TGTGCCAGTAGTATCGGAGGGTTTGCCACTGAAGCTTTCTTT.

This clone was seen a single time. J is TRBJ1-3 and V is TRBV6-1; tentatively, D is TRBD1 (6 bases). The CDR3 is made up of 16 amino acids. V lost 1 base, J lost 3 bases, and 13 bases lay in between. The germline CDR1 and CDR2 sequences are MNHNS and SASEGT. CDR3 amino acids: CASSEDTGLFGNTIYF. The CDR3 region has the DNA TGTGCCAGCAGTGAAGATACAGGGTTATTTGGAAACACCATATATTTT.

The chain joins TRBV30 to TRBJ2-6; possible D gene TRBD1, 5 bases. CDR1 GTSNPN and CDR2 SVGIG come from the germline V gene (reference sequence). The CDR3 covers 11 residues. The CDR3 DNA reads as TGTGCGGGAAGGGGAGCCAACGTCCTGACTTTC. Its protein product is CAGRGANVLTF.

The chain carries TRBV15 and TRBJ1-5; TRBD1 might be the D (6 bases). Germline V gene data show CDR1 as LNHNV and CDR2 as YYDKDF (reference sequence). Between the trimmed V and J ends, which lost 1 base and 2 bases, there was a span of 12 bases. The CDR3 length is 16 residues. This CDR3 is CATSRVTGNGNQPQHF. For the CDR3, the DNA is TGTGCCACCAGCAGAGTCACAGGGAATGGCAATCAGCCCCAGCATTTT. Full variable domain (remainder filled in from reference TRBV15 and TRBJ1-5): DAMVIQNPRYQVTQFGKPVTLSCSQTLNHNVMYWYQQKSSQAPKLLFHYYDKDFNNEADTPDNFQSRRPNTSFCFLDIRSPGLGDTAMYLCATSRVTGNGNQPQHFGDGTRLSIL.

This clone appeared a single time. The rearrangement uses TRBV29-1 and TRBJ1-5; D remains unclear. This CDR3 comprises 12 residues. Trimming took off 7 bases at V and 5 bases at J, with 12 bases between the two ends. CDR1 and CDR2 (germline): SQVTM, ANQGSEA. CDR3 loop: CSGQNGDQPQHF. CDR3 nucleotide sequence: TGCAGCGGCCAAAACGGGGATCAGCCCCAGCATTTT.

The chain recombines TRBV19 with TRBJ1-6; D is possibly TRBD1 (6 bases). V lost 3 bases, J lost 9 bases, and 15 bases lay in between. The germline CDR1 and CDR2 sequences are LNHDA and SQIVND (reference sequence). The CDR3 covers 15 residues. The CDR3 reads CASSILRGRGSPLHF. Written as DNA, the CDR3 is TGTGCCAGTAGTATCTTAAGGGGGAGAGGTTCACCCCTCCACTTT. The full variable domain, with the rest looked up from reference TRBV19 and TRBJ1-6, is DGGITQSPKYLFRKEGQNVTLSCEQNLNHDAMYWYRQDPGQGLRLIYYSQIVNDFQKGDIAEGYSVSREKKESFPLTVTSAQKNPTAFYLCASSILRGRGSPLHFGNGTRLTVT.

J is TRBJ2-7 and V is TRBV6-6; D is possibly TRBD2 (6 bases). This CDR3 spans 13 amino acids. Germline CDR1 reads MNHNY; CDR2 reads SVGAGI (reference sequence). The V and J ends lost 6 bases and 4 bases respectively, with 13 bases between them. For the CDR3, the DNA is TGTGCCAGCAGACCGGGACTTGATTACGAGCAGTACTTC. Residues: CASRPGLDYEQYF.

This chain joins TRBV10-3 and TRBJ1-1; 8 bases match TRBD1. The germline gives CDR1 ENHRY, CDR2 SYGVKD. J was trimmed by 3 bases and V by 5 bases; bases with no gene match: 5. The CDR3 spans 14 residues. As DNA, the CDR3 is TGTGCCATCAGTCGGGGACAGGAGGACACTGAAGCTTTCTTT. Translating gives CAISRGQEDTEAFF.

This chain links TRBV6-5 with TRBJ1-1, with D perhaps matching TRBD1 (5 bases). This CDR3 spans 13 amino acids. Trimming took 7 bases from V and 1 from J, leaving 10 bases between them. From germline, CDR1 is MNHEY and CDR2 SVGAGI. The CDR3 loop is CASTDSENTEAFF. The CDR3, as DNA: TGTGCCAGCACCGACAGCGAGAACACTGAAGCTTTCTTT.

V usage is TRBV2 and J usage is TRBJ1-1; D is possibly TRBD1 (5 bases). CDR3 length equals 12 residues. Germline V gene sequence: CDR1 SNHLY, CDR2 FYNNEI. Trimming stripped 8 bases from V and 5 bases from J, with 12 bases between. Here the CDR3 DNA reads TGTGCCAGCTCCAGGGTACCAACTGAAGCTTTCTTT. Its protein product is CASSRVPTEAFF.

The CDR3 DNA follows: TGCGCCAGCAGCAGGCAGGGAAGCGTCGGGGAGCTGTTTTTT. It codes for CASSRQGSVGELFF. V and J are TRBV5-1 and TRBJ2-2; perhaps TRBD1 as D (5 bases). V lost 4 bases, J lost 7 bases, and 14 bases lay in between. This CDR3 comprises 14 residues. Germline lookup yields CDR1 SGHRS and CDR2 YFSETQ.

The chain has TRBV9 and TRBJ2-1, with D perhaps matching TRBD2 (7 bases). The length of the CDR3 is 13 residues. The germline gives CDR1 SGDLS, CDR2 YYNGEE. The V end was cut by 6 bases, the J end by 8 bases, with 15 bases between. CDR3 nucleotides: TGTGCCAGCAATTGGGGGGGCGAAGATGAGCAGTTCTTC. Protein: CASNWGGEDEQFF.

The rearrangement uses TRBV30 and TRBJ1-4; D uncertain. Germline V gene data show CDR1 as GTSNPN and CDR2 as SVGIG (reference sequence). Between the trimmed V and J ends, which lost 1 base and 6 bases, there was a span of 18 bases. This CDR3 region has 16 residues. The CDR3 loop reads CAWSDTGRTVYEKLFF. In DNA form, the CDR3 reads TGTGCCTGGAGTGACACCGGTCGGACTGTCTATGAAAAACTGTTTTTT.

The J gene is TRBJ2-3, the V gene TRBV6-5, with 12 bases aligning to TRBD2. CDR1 and CDR2 (germline): MNHEY, SVGAGI. The CDR3 is 15 residues long. The junction had 5 bases not matched to a gene; V was cut back by 6 bases and J by 4 bases. The CDR3 loop is CASRLLAGGPDTQYF. The CDR3 DNA is TGTGCCAGCAGGCTACTAGCGGGGGGCCCAGATACGCAGTATTTT.

The chain couples TRBV5-4 to TRBJ1-1; 9 bases are shared with TRBD1. The CDR3 sequence is 16 residues long. The V segment lost 4 bases and the J segment 2 bases; nucleotides outside the gene matches: 9. The germline V gene encodes CDR1 SGHNT and CDR2 YYREEE (reference sequence). The DNA for the CDR3 is TGTGCCAGCAGCAGAGGAACAGGGGGCGCAAACACTGAAGCTTTCTTT. It specifies CASSRGTGGANTEAFF.

The CDR3 is CASSREGRLNQPQHF. DNA of the CDR3: TGTGCCAGTAGTCGGGAGGGACGGTTAAATCAGCCCCAGCATTTT. The chain uses TRBV19 and TRBJ1-5; possibly TRBD1 for D (5 bases). The CDR3 spans 15 residues. Per the germline V gene, CDR1 is LNHDA and CDR2 is SQIVND (reference sequence). Trimming left V 5 bases short and J 4 bases short, with 15 bases between. The variable domain in full, with the rest retrieved from reference TRBV19 and TRBJ1-5, is DGGITQSPKYLFRKEGQNVTLSCEQNLNHDAMYWYRQDPGQGLRLIYYSQIVNDFQKGDIAEGYSVSREKKESFPLTVTSAQKNPTAFYLCASSREGRLNQPQHFGDGTRLSIL.

The J gene is TRBJ2-5, the V gene TRBV6-5; D possibly corresponds to TRBD1 (6 bases). Between the trimmed V and J ends, which lost 2 bases and 1 base, there was a span of 8 bases. CDR3 length equals 14 residues. Germline values: CDR1 MNHEY, CDR2 SVGAGI. CDR3 in amino acids: CASSYAGVQETQYF. Written as DNA, the CDR3 is TGTGCCAGCAGTTACGCAGGGGTCCAAGAGACCCAGTACTTC.